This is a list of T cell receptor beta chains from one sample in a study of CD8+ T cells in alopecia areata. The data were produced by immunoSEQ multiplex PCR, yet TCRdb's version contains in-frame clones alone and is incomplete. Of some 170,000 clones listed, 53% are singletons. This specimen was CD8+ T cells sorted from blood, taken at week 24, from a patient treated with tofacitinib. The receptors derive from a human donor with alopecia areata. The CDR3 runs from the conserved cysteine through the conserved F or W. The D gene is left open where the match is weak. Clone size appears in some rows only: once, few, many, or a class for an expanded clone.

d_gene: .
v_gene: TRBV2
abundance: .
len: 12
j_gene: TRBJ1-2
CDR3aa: CASISTNYGYTF
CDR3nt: TGTGCCAGCATAAGTACTAACTATGGCTACACCTTC

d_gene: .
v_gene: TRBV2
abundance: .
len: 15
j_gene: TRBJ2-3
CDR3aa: CASSELSGSTDTQYF
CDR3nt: TGTGCCAGCAGTGAATTGAGCGGGAGCACAGATACGCAGTATTTT

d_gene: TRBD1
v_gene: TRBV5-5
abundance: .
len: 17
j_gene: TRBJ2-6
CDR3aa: CASSFRDRGSGANVLTF
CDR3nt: TGTGCCAGCAGCTTCCGGGACAGGGGGTCTGGGGCCAACGTCCTGACTTTC

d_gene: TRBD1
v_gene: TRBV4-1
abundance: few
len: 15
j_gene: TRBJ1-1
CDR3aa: CASSQDPTGDTEAFF
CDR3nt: TGCGCCAGCAGCCAAGATCCAACAGGGGACACTGAAGCTTTCTTT

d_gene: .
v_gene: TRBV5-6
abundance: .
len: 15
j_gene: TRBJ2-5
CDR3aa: CASSLAWAGSETQYF
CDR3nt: TGTGCCAGCAGCTTGGCCTGGGCAGGGTCAGAGACCCAGTACTTC

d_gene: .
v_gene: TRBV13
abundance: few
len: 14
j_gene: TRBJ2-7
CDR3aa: CASSLGTGAYEQYF
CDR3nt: TGTGCCAGCAGCTTAGGGACAGGAGCCTACGAGCAGTACTTC

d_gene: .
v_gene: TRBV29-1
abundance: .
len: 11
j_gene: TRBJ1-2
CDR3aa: CSVTSDYGYTF
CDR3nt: TGCAGCGTTACCTCAGACTATGGCTACACCTTC

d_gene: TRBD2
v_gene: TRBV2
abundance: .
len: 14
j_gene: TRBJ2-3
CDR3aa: CASRLAGATDTQYF
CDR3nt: TGTGCCAGCAGACTAGCGGGGGCCACAGATACGCAGTATTTT

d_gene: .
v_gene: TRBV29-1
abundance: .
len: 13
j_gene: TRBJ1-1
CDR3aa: CSVEGGGTNEAFF
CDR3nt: TGCAGCGTTGAAGGGGGCGGGACGAATGAAGCTTTCTTT

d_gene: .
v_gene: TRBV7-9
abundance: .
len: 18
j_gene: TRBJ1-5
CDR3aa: CASSLGVMGEVLSQPQHF
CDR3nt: TGTGCCAGCAGCTTAGGTGTTATGGGGGAAGTTTTGAGTCAGCCCCAGCATTTT

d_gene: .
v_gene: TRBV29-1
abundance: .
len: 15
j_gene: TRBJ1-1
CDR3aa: CSVEDSWEGDTEAFF
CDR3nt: TGCAGCGTTGAAGATAGTTGGGAGGGTGACACTGAAGCTTTCTTT

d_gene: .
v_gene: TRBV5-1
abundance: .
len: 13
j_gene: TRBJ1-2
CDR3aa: CASSLEELAGYTF
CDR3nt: TGCGCCAGCAGCTTGGAGGAACTGGCTGGCTACACCTTC

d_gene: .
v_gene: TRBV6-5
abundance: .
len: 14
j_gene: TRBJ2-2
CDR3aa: CASAQSPITGELFF
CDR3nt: TGTGCCAGTGCTCAAAGCCCCATCACCGGGGAGCTGTTTTTT

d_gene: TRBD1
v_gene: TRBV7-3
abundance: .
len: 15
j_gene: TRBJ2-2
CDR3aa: CASSLGQDGTGELFF
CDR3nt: TGTGCCAGCAGCTTAGGACAGGACGGGACCGGGGAGCTGTTTTTT

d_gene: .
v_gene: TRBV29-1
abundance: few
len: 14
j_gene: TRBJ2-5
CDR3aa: CSVEGDSIKETQYF
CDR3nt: TGCAGCGTTGAAGGGGACTCGATAAAAGAGACCCAGTACTTC

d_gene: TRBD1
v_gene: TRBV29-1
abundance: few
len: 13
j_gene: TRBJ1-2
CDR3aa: CSVLGQGFGGYTF
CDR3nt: TGCAGCGTCTTGGGACAGGGGTTTGGGGGCTACACCTTC

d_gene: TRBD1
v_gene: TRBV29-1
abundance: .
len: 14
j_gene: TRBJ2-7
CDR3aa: CSVHSLDRPYEQYF
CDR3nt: TGCAGCGTTCATAGCTTGGACAGGCCCTACGAGCAGTACTTC

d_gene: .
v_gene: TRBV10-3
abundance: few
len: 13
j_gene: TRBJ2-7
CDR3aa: CAIRSPGAYEQYF
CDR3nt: TGTGCCATCAGGAGCCCAGGCGCCTACGAGCAGTACTTC

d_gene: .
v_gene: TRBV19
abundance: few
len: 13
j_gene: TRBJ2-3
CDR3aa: CASSKFPRDTQYF
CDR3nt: TGTGCCAGTAGTAAGTTCCCCCGGGATACGCAGTATTTT

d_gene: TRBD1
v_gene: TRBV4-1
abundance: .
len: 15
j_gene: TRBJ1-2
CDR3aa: CASSQGDRGRGGYTF
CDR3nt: TGCGCCAGCAGCCAAGGCGACAGGGGGCGAGGTGGCTACACCTTC

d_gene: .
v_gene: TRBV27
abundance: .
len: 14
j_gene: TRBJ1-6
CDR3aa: CASRQGEGNSPLHF
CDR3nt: TGTGCCAGCAGGCAGGGAGAAGGGAATTCACCCCTCCACTTT

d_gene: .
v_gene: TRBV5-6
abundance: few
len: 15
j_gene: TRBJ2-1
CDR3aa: CASSPGGAGYNEQFF
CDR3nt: TGTGCCAGCAGCCCAGGAGGGGCGGGATACAATGAGCAGTTCTTC

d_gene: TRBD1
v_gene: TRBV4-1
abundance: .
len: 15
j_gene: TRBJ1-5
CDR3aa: CASSLDRGHLQPQHF
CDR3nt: TGCGCCAGCAGCCTGGACAGGGGGCATCTTCAGCCCCAGCATTTT

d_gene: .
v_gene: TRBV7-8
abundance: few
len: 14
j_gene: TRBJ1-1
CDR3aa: CASSSHYGNTEAFF
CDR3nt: TGTGCCAGCAGCTCACACTACGGGAACACTGAAGCTTTCTTT

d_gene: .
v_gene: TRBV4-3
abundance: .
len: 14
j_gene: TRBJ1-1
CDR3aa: CASSQDAANTEAFF
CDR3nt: TGCGCCAGCAGCCAAGATGCGGCGAACACTGAAGCTTTCTTT

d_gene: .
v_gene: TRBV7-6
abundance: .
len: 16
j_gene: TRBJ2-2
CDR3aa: CASSLFLDANTGELFF
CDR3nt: TGTGCCAGCAGCTTATTTCTTGATGCGAACACCGGGGAGCTGTTTTTT

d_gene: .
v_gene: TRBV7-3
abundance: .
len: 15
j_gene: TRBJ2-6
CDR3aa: CASSLAGTGANVLTF
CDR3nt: TGTGCCAGCAGCTTAGCAGGGACTGGGGCCAACGTCCTGACTTTC

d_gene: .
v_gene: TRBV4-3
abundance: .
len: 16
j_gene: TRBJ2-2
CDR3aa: CASSQVYPSRAGELFF
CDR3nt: TGCGCCAGCAGCCAAGTTTATCCTAGCCGAGCCGGGGAGCTGTTTTTT